This is a list of T cell receptor beta chains from one sample in a study of blood T cell repertoires in COVID-19. TCRdb's copy holds only in-frame clones and misses some; the assay was immunoSEQ multiplex PCR. The sample contains about 35,000 clones, around four fifths of which appear only once. Sequenced: peripheral blood. The receptor source for this set is an elderly man with acute or convalescent COVID-19. The CDR3 runs from the conserved cysteine through the conserved F or W. A D gene is named only where the DNA matches it firmly. A row's size may be missing; if present it is once, few, many or a size class.

15	once	TRBD1	TRBV6-5	TRBJ1-2	CASSPPGQTTYGYTF	TGTGCCAGCAGCCCCCCGGGACAGACGACTTATGGCTACACCTTC
13	few	TRBD1	TRBV11-1	TRBJ2-2	CASSPQGAGELFF	TGTGCCAGCAGCCCCCAGGGGGCCGGGGAGCTGTTTTTT
16	-	TRBD1	TRBV5-5	TRBJ2-3	CASSVSPTGGRDTQYF	TGTGCCAGCAGTGTCTCTCCGACAGGGGGCAGGGATACGCAGTATTTT
15	few	-	TRBV19	TRBJ1-6	CASSSRQTEVSPLHF	TGTGCCAGTAGTTCCCGACAGACGGAAGTTTCACCCCTCCACTTT
16	-	TRBD1	TRBV4-1	TRBJ1-4	CASSRGTGEVNEKLFF	TGCGCCAGCAGCCGGGGGACAGGGGAAGTAAATGAAAAACTGTTTTTT
15	-	-	TRBV6-2/TRBV6-3	TRBJ1-6	CASSSIGEEISPLHF	TGTGCCAGCAGTTCGATCGGGGAGGAAATTTCACCCCTCCACTTT
12	-	-	TRBV15	TRBJ1-2	CATTNGGFGYTF	TGTGCCACCACCAATGGGGGGTTTGGCTACACCTTC
12	-	TRBD2	TRBV6-6	TRBJ2-5	CASSSLAGGPDF	TGTGCCAGCAGTTCCCTAGCGGGGGGGCCTGACTTC
15	-	-	TRBV6-5	TRBJ2-2	CASRPSKRGTGELFF	TGTGCCAGCAGACCGTCTAAAAGGGGGACCGGGGAGCTGTTTTTT
13	once	TRBD1	TRBV19	TRBJ1-5	CASQGARNQPQHF	TGTGCCAGCCAGGGGGCCCGCAATCAGCCCCAGCATTTT
15	-	-	TRBV5-8	TRBJ1-4	CASSLGRGLNEKLFF	TGTGCCAGCAGCTTGGGGAGGGGCCTTAATGAAAAACTGTTTTTT